Listed below are T cell receptor beta chains from one sample, sequenced in a study of post-analysis software for immune sequencing data. One entry per CDR3 protein, called by TCRdb with MiXCR from the PCR reads. The sample carries about 380,000 distinct CDR3 sequences, 30% to 45% recorded once. Material: blood. The receptor set was obtained from a girl between 10 and 17 years old with multiple sclerosis. Both conserved end residues are part of each CDR3. Fields, in order: V gene, clone size, J gene, D gene, CDR3 protein. D genes are given only for firm matches. Clone size is stated in some rows and not others, as once, few, many or a class when expanded.

>TRBV27|.|TRBJ2-5|TRBD2
CARESTSGPIETQYF
>TRBV20-1|.|TRBJ1-1|.
CSARPTRRVHTEAFF
>TRBV29-1|.|TRBJ2-1|TRBD2
CSERTSGGNNEQFF
>TRBV7-9|.|TRBJ1-2|.
CASSSSGLPPNYGYTF
>TRBV14|once|TRBJ2-5|.
CASSQGGGYQETQYF
>TRBV10-3|.|TRBJ2-3|.
CAISESLYTDTQYF
>TRBV24-1|.|TRBJ2-3|.
CATSDSGGTDTQYF
>TRBV6-5|once|TRBJ1-2|.
CASSYSLFSGEGYTF
>TRBV19|.|TRBJ2-5|.
CASRDPGQGLTQYF
>TRBV6-2/TRBV6-3|few|TRBJ1-5|.
CAIRDGRNQPQHF
>TRBV6-1|few|TRBJ1-1|.
CASRLMNAHRENTEAFF
>TRBV7-9|.|TRBJ2-1|TRBD2
CASSSWGGYNEQFF
>TRBV5-6|.|TRBJ2-1|.
CASSWGYNEQFF
>TRBV4-1|.|TRBJ1-1|.
CASSVGQVGAEAFF
>TRBV12-3/TRBV12-4|.|TRBJ1-4|.
CASSRGRTDPNEKLFF
>TRBV18|.|TRBJ1-2|.
CASSFTDPRTASIRGYTF
>TRBV10-3|few|TRBJ2-2|TRBD1
CATRDRGGTGELFF
>TRBV5-1|once|TRBJ1-2|.
CASSGGTPNYGYTF
>TRBV12-3/TRBV12-4|.|TRBJ2-3|.
CASSRDPSTDTQYF
>TRBV30|.|TRBJ2-7|.
CAWRPGSYSYEQYF
>TRBV12-3/TRBV12-4|few|TRBJ1-1|.
CASSFGTSGTAFF
>TRBV18|.|TRBJ2-1|TRBD2
CASSPMPSGGHNNEQFF
>TRBV5-1|.|TRBJ2-5|.
CASYTGTNRETQYF
>TRBV28|.|TRBJ2-1|TRBD2
CASRMPPGLAGGQGSHNEQFF
>TRBV27|.|TRBJ2-1|TRBD2
CASSFGGVEQFF
>TRBV7-2|.|TRBJ2-1|TRBD2
CASSLNRLAGVNEQFF
>TRBV7-9|.|TRBJ2-7|.
CASSLELGAASYEQYF
>TRBV7-3|.|TRBJ2-3|.
CASSLGYKSTDTQYF
>TRBV6-2/TRBV6-3|few|TRBJ2-4|.
CASSYAPGTENIQYF
>TRBV7-2|.|TRBJ2-5|.
CASSPLGRHRGETQYF
>TRBV6-2/TRBV6-3|few|TRBJ2-7|TRBD1
CASRPSGGESYEQYF
>TRBV6-2/TRBV6-3|few|TRBJ2-7|.
CASSYPPGEQYF
>TRBV5-1|.|TRBJ1-1|.
CASSPPTPENTEAFF